This T cell receptor (beta chain) was identified during a study of blood T cell repertoires in COVID-19. Turning to the study itself: Samples of COVID-19 (acute and convalescent) were obtained from the United States, Italy and Spain. From T cells, B-cell-depleted T cells, or PBMCs came the material, which was cDNA or gDNA.

Authors' methods: Reference gene primer amplification gave nucleated cell count estimates. Sequencing used immunoSEQ multiplex PCR; TCRdb keeps in-frame clones, though not all of them. V, J and clone size reflect that table, while D and trimming were determined from the DNA. Of more than 200,000 clones listed, approximately 80% are singletons. In germline, CDR1 is SQVTM, CDR2 ANQGSEA. This CDR3 is built from 15 residues. V shed 4 bases, J shed 6 bases, and the junction held 14 bases outside the gene matches. This chain connects TRBV29-1 to TRBJ2-7; 8 positions match TRBD2. Material: peripheral blood. The sequence was obtained from a man aged 55 to 69 with acute or convalescent COVID-19. CDR3 sequence reads: CSVAPFGRGALEQYF. The CDR3 DNA reads as TGCAGCGTTGCCCCTTTCGGGCGGGGGGCCCTCGAGCAGTACTTC.